This note documents a single TCR beta chain sequence. Its cognate antigen is unknown. The germline V gene has CDR1 MNHEY and CDR2 SMNVEV (reference sequence). The CDR3 consists of 16 residues. The V and J ends lost 5 bases and 0 bases respectively, with 17 bases between them. These data belong to a study of shared clonotypes between healthy human individuals. Overall study findings and caveats: Approximately 5.3% was the fraction of naive CD4 clonotypes found shared across several donors.

TCRdb's table, derived via immunoSEQ multiplex PCR, lists solely in-frame clones and lacks some. The sample holds over a million clones, about 74% seen once. The receptor's source is a man between 18 and 29 years old in good health. The rearrangement links TRBV27 to TRBJ2-7; D is perhaps TRBD1 or TRBD2 (5 bases each). Material: memory CD4+ T cells sorted from blood. The subset denotes: CD45RA-negative fraction. This CDR3 reads CASSPFGTVSSYEQYF. DNA of the CDR3: TGTGCCAGCAGTCCCTTTGGGACGGTTAGCTCCTACGAGCAGTACTTC.